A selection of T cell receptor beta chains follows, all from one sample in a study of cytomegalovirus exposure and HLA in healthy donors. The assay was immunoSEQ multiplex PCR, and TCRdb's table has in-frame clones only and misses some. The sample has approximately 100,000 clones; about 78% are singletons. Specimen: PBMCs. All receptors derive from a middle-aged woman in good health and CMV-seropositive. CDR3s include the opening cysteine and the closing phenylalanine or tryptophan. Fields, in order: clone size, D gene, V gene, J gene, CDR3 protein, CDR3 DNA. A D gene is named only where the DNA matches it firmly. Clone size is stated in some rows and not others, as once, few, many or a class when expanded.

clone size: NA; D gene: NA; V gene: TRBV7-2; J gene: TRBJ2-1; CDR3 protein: CASSLAGGGTYNEQFF; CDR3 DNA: TGTGCCAGCAGCTTAGCAGGCGGGGGCACCTACAATGAGCAGTTCTTC
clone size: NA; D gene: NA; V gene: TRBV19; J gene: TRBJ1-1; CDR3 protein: CASSKEGLNTEAFF; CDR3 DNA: TGTGCCAGTAGTAAAGAGGGCCTGAACACTGAAGCTTTCTTT
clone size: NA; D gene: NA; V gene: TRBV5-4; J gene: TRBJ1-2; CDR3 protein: CASSLWVGEDGYTF; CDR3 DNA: TGTGCCAGCAGCTTGTGGGTCGGAGAAGATGGCTACACCTTC
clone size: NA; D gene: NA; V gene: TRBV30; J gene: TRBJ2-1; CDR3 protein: CAWSWTTGRGEQFF; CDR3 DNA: TGTGCCTGGAGCTGGACTACCGGGCGCGGGGAGCAGTTCTTC
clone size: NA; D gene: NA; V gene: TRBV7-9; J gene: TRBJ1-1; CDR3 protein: CASSFGDSEAFF; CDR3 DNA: TGTGCCAGCAGTTTCGGGGATTCTGAAGCTTTCTTT
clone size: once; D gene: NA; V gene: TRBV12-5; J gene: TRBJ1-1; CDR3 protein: CASGVGQMNTEAFF; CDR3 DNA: TGTGCTAGTGGAGTTGGACAGATGAACACTGAAGCTTTCTTT
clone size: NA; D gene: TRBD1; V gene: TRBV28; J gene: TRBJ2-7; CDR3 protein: CANHFRQGAYEQYF; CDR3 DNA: TGTGCCAACCACTTTAGACAGGGGGCCTACGAGCAGTACTTC
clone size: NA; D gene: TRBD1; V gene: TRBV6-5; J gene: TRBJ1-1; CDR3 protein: CASKGTDTSAEAFF; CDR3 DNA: TGTGCCAGCAAGGGGACAGACACCTCCGCTGAAGCTTTCTTT
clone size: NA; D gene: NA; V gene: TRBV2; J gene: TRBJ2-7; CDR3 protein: CASGVPIFREESSYEQYF; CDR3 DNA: TGTGCCAGCGGCGTCCCCATCTTTAGGGAGGAGAGCTCCTACGAGCAGTACTTC
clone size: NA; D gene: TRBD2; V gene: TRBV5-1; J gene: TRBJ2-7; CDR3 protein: CASSWTKTSGGAYEQYF; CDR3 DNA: TGCGCCAGCAGCTGGACGAAGACTAGCGGGGGGGCGTACGAGCAGTACTTC
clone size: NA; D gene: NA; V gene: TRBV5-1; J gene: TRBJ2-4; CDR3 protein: CASSLDSGNIQYF; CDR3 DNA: TGCGCCAGCAGCTTGGATTCCGGGAACATTCAGTACTTC
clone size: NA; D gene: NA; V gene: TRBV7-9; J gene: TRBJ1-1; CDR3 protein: CASSPQGGPTEAFF; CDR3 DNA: TGTGCCAGCAGCCCCCAGGGCGGACCCACTGAAGCTTTCTTT
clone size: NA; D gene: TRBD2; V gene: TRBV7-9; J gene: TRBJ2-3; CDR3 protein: CASSPRAGFPDTQYF; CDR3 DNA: TGTGCCAGCAGCCCCAGAGCGGGGTTTCCAGATACGCAGTATTTT
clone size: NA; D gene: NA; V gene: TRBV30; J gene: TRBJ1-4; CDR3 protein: CAWSGVATNEKLFF; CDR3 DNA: TGTGCCTGGAGTGGAGTTGCAACTAATGAAAAACTGTTTTTT
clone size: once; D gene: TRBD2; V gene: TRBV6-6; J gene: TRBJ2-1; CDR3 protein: CASSQTPSGGVGEQFF; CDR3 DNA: TGTGCCAGCAGTCAAACACCTAGCGGGGGCGTGGGGGAGCAGTTCTTC
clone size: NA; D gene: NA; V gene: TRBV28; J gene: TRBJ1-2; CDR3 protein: CASSPPGYGYTF; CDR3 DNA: TGTGCCAGCAGCCCCCCGGGCTATGGCTACACCTTC
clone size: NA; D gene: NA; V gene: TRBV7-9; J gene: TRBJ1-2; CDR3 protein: CASSLVLANYGYTF; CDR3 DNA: TGTGCCAGCAGCTTAGTTCTAGCTAACTATGGCTACACCTTC
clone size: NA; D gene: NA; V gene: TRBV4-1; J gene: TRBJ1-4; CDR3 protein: CASSQEGGVWEKLFF; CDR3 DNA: TGCGCCAGCAGCCAAGAAGGAGGGGTTTGGGAAAAACTGTTTTTT
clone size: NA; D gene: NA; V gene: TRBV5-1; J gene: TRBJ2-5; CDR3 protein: CASSFGRETQYF; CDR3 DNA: TGCGCCAGCAGCTTTGGTCGGGAGACCCAGTACTTC
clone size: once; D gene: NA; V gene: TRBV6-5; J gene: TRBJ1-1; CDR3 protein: CASSYWGGALGTEAFF; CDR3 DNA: TGTGCCAGCAGTTACTGGGGGGGAGCCCTGGGCACTGAAGCTTTCTTT
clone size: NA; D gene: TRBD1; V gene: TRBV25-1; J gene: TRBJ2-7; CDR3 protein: CASSVTGTVEQYF; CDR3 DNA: TGTGCCAGCAGTGTGACAGGGACGGTCGAGCAGTACTTC
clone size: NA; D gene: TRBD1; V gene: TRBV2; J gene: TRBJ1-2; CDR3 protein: CASSDGRTGWKGYTF; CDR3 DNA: TGTGCCAGCAGTGACGGTCGGACAGGTTGGAAGGGCTACACCTTC
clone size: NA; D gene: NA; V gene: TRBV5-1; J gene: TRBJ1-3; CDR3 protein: CASRGGDGRGDTIYF; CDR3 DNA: TGCGCCAGCAGAGGAGGGGACGGACGTGGAGACACCATATATTTT
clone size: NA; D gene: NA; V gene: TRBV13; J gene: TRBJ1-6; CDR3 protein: CASSSGGSPLHF; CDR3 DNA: TGTGCCAGCAGCTCGGGGGGTTCACCCCTCCACTTT
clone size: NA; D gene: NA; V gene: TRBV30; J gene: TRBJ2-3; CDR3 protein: CAWRRLPSTDTQYF; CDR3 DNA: TGTGCCTGGAGGCGGCTCCCTAGCACAGATACGCAGTATTTT
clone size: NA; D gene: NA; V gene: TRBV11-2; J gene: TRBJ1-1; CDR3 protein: CASSPQQGITEAFF; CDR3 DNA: TGTGCCAGCAGCCCGCAACAGGGAATCACTGAAGCTTTCTTT
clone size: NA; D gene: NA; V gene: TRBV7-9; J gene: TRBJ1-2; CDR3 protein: CASSLDSYGYTF; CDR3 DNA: TGTGCCAGCAGCTTAGACAGCTATGGCTACACCTTC
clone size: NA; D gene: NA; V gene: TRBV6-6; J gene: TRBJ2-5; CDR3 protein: CASRILGHKETQYF; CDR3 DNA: TGTGCCAGCAGAATACTGGGACATAAAGAGACCCAGTACTTC
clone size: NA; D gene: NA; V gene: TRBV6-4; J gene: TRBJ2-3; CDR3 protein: CASSPKGQGTDTQYF; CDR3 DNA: TGTGCCAGCAGTCCCAAGGGGCAGGGGACAGATACGCAGTATTTT
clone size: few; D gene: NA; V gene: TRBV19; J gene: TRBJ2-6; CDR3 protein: CASSQTGANVLTF; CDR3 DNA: TGTGCCAGTAGCCAAACTGGGGCCAACGTCCTGACTTTC
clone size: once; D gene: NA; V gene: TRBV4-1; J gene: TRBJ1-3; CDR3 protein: CASSQGQSTGNTIYF; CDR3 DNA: TGCGCCAGCAGCCAAGGACAATCAACTGGAAACACCATATATTTT
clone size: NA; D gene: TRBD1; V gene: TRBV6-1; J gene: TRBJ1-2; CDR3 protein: CASSSWTGGSGYTF; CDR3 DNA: TGTGCCAGCAGTAGCTGGACAGGGGGCTCTGGCTACACCTTC
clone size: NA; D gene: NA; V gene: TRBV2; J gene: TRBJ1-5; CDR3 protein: CASSDGDSNQPQHF; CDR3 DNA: TGTGCCAGCAGTGACGGGGATAGCAATCAGCCCCAGCATTTT
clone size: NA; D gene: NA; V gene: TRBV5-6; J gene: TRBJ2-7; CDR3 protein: CASSLDFSTYEQYF; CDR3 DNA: TGTGCCAGCAGCTTGGATTTCAGTACCTACGAGCAGTACTTC
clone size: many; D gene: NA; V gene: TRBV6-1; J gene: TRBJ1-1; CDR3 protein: CASSDFLAFF; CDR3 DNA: TGTGCCAGCAGTGATTTCTTGGCTTTCTTT
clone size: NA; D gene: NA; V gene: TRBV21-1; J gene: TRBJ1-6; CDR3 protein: CASSKVPVGGPSPFGYNSPLHF; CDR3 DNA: TGTGCCAGCAGCAAAGTTCCCGTCGGGGGGCCGAGCCCCTTTGGCTATAATTCACCCCTCCACTTT
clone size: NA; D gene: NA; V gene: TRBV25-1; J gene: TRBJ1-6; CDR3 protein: CASSESEGWSPLHF; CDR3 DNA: TGTGCCAGCAGTGAATCCGAGGGCTGGTCACCCCTCCACTTT
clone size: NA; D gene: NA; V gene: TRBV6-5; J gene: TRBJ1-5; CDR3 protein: CASSRATAGNQPQHF; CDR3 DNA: TGTGCCAGCAGTCGCGCTACCGCTGGCAATCAGCCCCAGCATTTT
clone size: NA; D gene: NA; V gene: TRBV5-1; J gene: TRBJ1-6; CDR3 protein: CASSLSAGDNSPLHF; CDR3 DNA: TGCGCCAGCAGCTTGTCGGCAGGGGATAATTCACCCCTCCACTTT
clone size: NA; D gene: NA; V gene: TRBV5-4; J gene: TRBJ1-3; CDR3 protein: CASSLGGSGNTIYF; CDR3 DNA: TGTGCCAGCAGCTTAGGGGGCTCTGGAAACACCATATATTTT
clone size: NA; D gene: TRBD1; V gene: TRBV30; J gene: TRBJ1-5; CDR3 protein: CAWSVQGNSNQPQHF; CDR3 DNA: TGTGCCTGGAGTGTACAGGGGAATAGCAATCAGCCCCAGCATTTT
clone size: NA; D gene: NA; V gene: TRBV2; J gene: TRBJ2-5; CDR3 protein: CASSEPSRRETQYF; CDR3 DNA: TGTGCCAGCAGTGAACCCTCGCGGAGGGAGACCCAGTACTTC
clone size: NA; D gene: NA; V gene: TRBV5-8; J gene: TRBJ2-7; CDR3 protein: CASSLAGFVNEQYF; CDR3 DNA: TGTGCCAGCAGCTTGGCGGGTTTTGTAAACGAGCAGTACTTC
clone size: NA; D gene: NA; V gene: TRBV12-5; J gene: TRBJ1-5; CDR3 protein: CASGLQPNQPQHF; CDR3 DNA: TGTGCTAGTGGTTTACAGCCCAATCAGCCCCAGCATTTT
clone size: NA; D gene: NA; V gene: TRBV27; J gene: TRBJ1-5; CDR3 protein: CASSLNRDSNQPQHF; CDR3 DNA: TGTGCCAGCAGTTTAAACAGGGATAGCAATCAGCCCCAGCATTTT
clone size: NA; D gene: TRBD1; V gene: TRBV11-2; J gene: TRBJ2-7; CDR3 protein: CASSLGTGTGNLYEQYF; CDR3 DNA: TGTGCCAGCAGCTTAGGGACCGGGACAGGGAACCTCTACGAGCAGTACTTC
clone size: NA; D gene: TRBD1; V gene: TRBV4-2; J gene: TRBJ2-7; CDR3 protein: CASSPTSGTGSYEQYF; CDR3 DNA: TGTGCCAGCAGCCCGACCTCCGGGACAGGGTCCTACGAGCAGTACTTC
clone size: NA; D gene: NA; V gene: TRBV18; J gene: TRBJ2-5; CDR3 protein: CASSPPDQETQYF; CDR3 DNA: TGTGCCAGCTCACCACCAGATCAGGAGACCCAGTACTTC
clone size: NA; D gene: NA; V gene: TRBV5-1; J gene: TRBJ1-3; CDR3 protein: CASSLASGEGGNTIYF; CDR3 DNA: TGCGCCAGCAGCTTGGCCTCGGGGGAAGGTGGAAACACCATATATTTT
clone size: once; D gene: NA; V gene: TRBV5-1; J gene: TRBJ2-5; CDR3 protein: CASSLGTREGETQYF; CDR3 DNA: TGCGCCAGCAGCTTAGGGACAAGGGAGGGAGAGACCCAGTACTTC
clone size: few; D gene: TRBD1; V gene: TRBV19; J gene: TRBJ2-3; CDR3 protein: CASSRTDRVSTDTQYF; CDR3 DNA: TGTGCCAGTAGTAGAACGGACAGGGTTAGCACAGATACGCAGTATTTT
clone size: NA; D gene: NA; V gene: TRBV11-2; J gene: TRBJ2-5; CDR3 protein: CASSTGPRGTQYF; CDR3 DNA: TGTGCCAGCAGCACCGGGCCCCGGGGAACCCAGTACTTC
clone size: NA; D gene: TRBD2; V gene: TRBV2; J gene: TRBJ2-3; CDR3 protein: CATRGLAGGTDTQYF; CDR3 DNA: TGTGCCACCCGGGGACTAGCGGGGGGCACAGATACGCAGTATTTT
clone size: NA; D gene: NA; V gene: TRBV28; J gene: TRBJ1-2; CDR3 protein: CASRGLNGYTF; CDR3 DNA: TGTGCCAGCAGGGGGCTAAATGGCTACACCTTC
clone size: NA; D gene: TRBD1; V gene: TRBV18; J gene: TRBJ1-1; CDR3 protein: CASSWAGGMNTEAFF; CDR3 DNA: TGTGCCAGCTCATGGGCAGGGGGCATGAACACTGAAGCTTTCTTT
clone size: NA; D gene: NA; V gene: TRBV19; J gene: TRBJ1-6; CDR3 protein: CASSMVGTGPLHF; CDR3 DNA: TGTGCCAGTAGTATGGTCGGGACTGGTCCCCTCCACTTT
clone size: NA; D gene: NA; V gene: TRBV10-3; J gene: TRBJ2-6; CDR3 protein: CATEPSSGANVLTF; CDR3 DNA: TGTGCCACTGAACCTAGCTCTGGGGCCAACGTCCTGACTTTC
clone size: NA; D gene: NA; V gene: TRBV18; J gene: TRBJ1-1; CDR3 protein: CASSPFEGNTEAFF; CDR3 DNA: TGTGCCAGCTCACCGTTTGAGGGGAACACTGAAGCTTTCTTT
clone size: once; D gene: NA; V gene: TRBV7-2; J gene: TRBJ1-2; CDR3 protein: CASSLDVDGYTF; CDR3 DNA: TGTGCCAGCAGCTTAGATGTCGATGGCTACACCTTC